Listed here are 14 T cell receptor beta chains from one sample, sequenced in a study of CD8 T cells in ankylosing spondylitis. MiXCR was run by TCRdb on the 5' RACE reads, yielding one entry per CDR3 protein. In the table there are just over 150,000 distinct CDR3 sequences, about 17% of which are singletons. The sequencing input was blood, either unsorted or a sorted T cell fraction (not recorded which). All receptors come from a male donor with ankylosing spondylitis or in good health (not recorded which).

The J gene is TRBJ1-6, the V gene TRBV7-9; no clear D gene. Germline V gene sequence: CDR1 SEHNR, CDR2 FQNEAQ (reference sequence). The CDR3 sequence is 13 residues long. The V end lost 7 bases, the J end lost 8 bases, and 12 bases lay between the germline ends. CDR3 nucleotide sequence: TGTGCCAGCAACCTTAGGGCTCATTCACCCCTCCACTTT. Translating it yields CASNLRAHSPLHF.

V is TRBV5-1 and J is TRBJ1-1; the D gene is possibly TRBD1 (5 bases). The CDR3 sequence is 15 residues long. Looked up from germline, CDR1 is SGHRS and CDR2 is YFSETQ. V was pared by 0 bases and J by 4 bases, with 13 bases between. The CDR3 nucleotides read TGCGCCAGCAGCTTGGGGCAGGGCAAGGCCACTGAAGCTTTCTTT. Residues: CASSLGQGKATEAFF.

J is TRBJ2-2 and V is TRBV5-1, with 9 positions matching TRBD1. Per the germline V gene, CDR1 is SGHRS and CDR2 is YFSETQ. Losses at the gene ends were 0 bases for V and 3 bases for J; bases not matched to a gene: 6. The length of the CDR3 is 17 residues. The CDR3, as DNA: TGCGCCAGCAGCTTGGTACGGACAGGGGAAGACACCGGGGAGCTGTTTTTT. Amino acids: CASSLVRTGEDTGELFF. Full variable domain (outside the CDR3, taken from reference TRBV5-1 and TRBJ2-2): KAGVTQTPRYLIKTRGQQVTLSCSPISGHRSVSWYQQTPGQGLQFLFEYFSETQRNKGNFPGRFSGRQFSNSRSEMNVSTLELGDSALYLCASSLVRTGEDTGELFFGEGSRLTVL.

The chain carries TRBV28 and TRBJ1-5; no firm D call. Per germline, CDR1 MDHEN and CDR2 SYDVKM. Between the trimmed V and J ends, which lost 1 base and 11 bases, there was a span of 9 bases. The CDR3 consists of 12 residues. The CDR3 spells CASSLLGSTQHF. As DNA, the CDR3 is TGTGCCAGCAGTTTATTGGGGTCGACCCAGCATTTT.

This clonotype was counted at least ten times. The CDR3 DNA sequence: TGCGCCAGCAGCTATGACAGTAACACTGAAGCTTTCTTT. Residues: CASSYDSNTEAFF. The chain joins TRBV5-1 to TRBJ1-1; D might be TRBD1 (5 bases). The germline gives CDR1 SGHRS, CDR2 YFSETQ. CDR3 size: 13 residues. Trimming removed 3 bases from V and 2 bases from J, with 8 bases in between.

Many counts were recorded for this clonotype. The V call is TRBV2, the J call TRBJ1-6; tentative D call: TRBD1 (5 bases). CDR1 is SNHLY, CDR2 FYNNEI, per germline. With 6 bases removed from V and 6 bases from J, the gap between germline ends came to 9 bases. The CDR3 loop spans 13 amino acids. The chain's CDR3 is CASREGFNSPLHF. In DNA, the CDR3 is TGTGCCAGCAGGGAGGGGTTTAATTCACCCCTCCACTTT.

This CDR3 is CASSFNRATGELFF. The CDR3 DNA sequence: TGTGCCAGCAGTTTTAACAGGGCCACCGGGGAGCTGTTTTTT. The J gene is TRBJ2-2, the V gene TRBV5-5; tentative D call: TRBD1 (6 bases). CDR3 length: 14 amino acids. Looked up from germline, CDR1 is SGHKS and CDR2 is YYEKEE (reference sequence). With 5 bases removed from V and 4 bases from J, the gap between germline ends came to 12 bases.

This clonotype was seen once. Its ends do not fully match the called genes, so a read error is possible. The rearrangement uses TRBV19 and TRBJ1-5; D call uncertain. The CDR3 is made up of 15 amino acids. Germline CDR1 LNHDA, CDR2 SQIVND (reference sequence). Here the CDR3 reads CASSAGGRAGQPQHF. Here the CDR3 DNA reads TGCGCCAGTAGTGCCGGTGGGAGGGCTGGTCAGCCCCAGCATTTT.

This chain links TRBV10-3 with TRBJ1-5; D call uncertain. With 10 bases removed from V and 2 bases from J, the gap between germline ends came to 15 bases. CDR3 length: 14 residues. The germline V gene has CDR1 ENHRY and CDR2 SYGVKD. The CDR3 reads CASSRESGNQPQHF. The CDR3 DNA sequence: TGTGCCAGTTCGAGGGAGTCCGGCAATCAGCCCCAGCATTTT.

Many counts were recorded for this clonotype. The rearrangement joins TRBV6-5 to TRBJ1-2, with D perhaps TRBD1 (5 bases). V was trimmed by 8 bases and J by 1 base, leaving 14 bases between them. CDR3 length: 14 amino acids. In germline, CDR1 is MNHEY, CDR2 SVGAGI. CDR3 amino acids: CASGTVRDNYGYTF. The CDR3 DNA reads TGTGCCAGCGGAACGGTCAGGGATAACTATGGCTACACCTTC.

The rearrangement links TRBV29-1 to TRBJ1-5; no clear D gene. The V end lost 6 bases, the J end lost 2 bases, and 11 bases lay between the germline ends. CDR1 and CDR2 (germline): SQVTM, ANQGSEA. The CDR3 is 13 residues long. The CDR3 bases are TGCAGCGTCGCCTCTGGAGGCAATCAGCCCCAGCATTTT. Translated, it gives CSVASGGNQPQHF.

This clonotype was counted many times. The rearrangement links TRBV10-3 to TRBJ1-2, with D perhaps TRBD1 (6 bases). The CDR3 has 13 amino acids. V was pared by 6 bases and J by 8 bases, with 16 bases between. CDR1 and CDR2 (germline): ENHRY, SYGVKD. The CDR3 loop is CAISPQGKGGYTF. The CDR3 DNA reads TGTGCCATCAGCCCACAGGGTAAGGGAGGCTACACCTTC.

A few counts support this clonotype. This rearrangement joins TRBV29-1 to TRBJ2-1; 7 nucleotides align to TRBD1. The V segment lost 7 bases and the J segment 6 bases; nucleotides outside the gene matches: 12. The CDR3 has 14 residues. Germline lookup yields CDR1 SQVTM and CDR2 ANQGSEA. CDR3 DNA sequence: TGCAGCGGGCTAGGAGAGGGGGCGGGCAATGAGCAGTTCTTC. It is translated as CSGLGEGAGNEQFF.

V gene TRBV11-2 combines with J gene TRBJ2-5; no clear D gene. Per the germline V gene, CDR1 is SGHAT and CDR2 is FQNNGV. Between the trimmed V and J ends, which lost 3 bases and 2 bases, there was a span of 7 bases. The CDR3 spans 13 residues. Here the CDR3 DNA reads TGTGCCAGCAGCTTGAGCTTTCAAGAGACCCAGTACTTC. Translation: CASSLSFQETQYF. The entire variable domain, with the rest obtained from reference TRBV11-2 and TRBJ2-5, is as follows: EAGVAQSPRYKIIEKRQSVAFWCNPISGHATLYWYQQILGQGPKLLIQFQNNGVVDDSQLPKDRFSAERLKGVDSTLKIQPAKLEDSAVYLCASSLSFQETQYFGPGTRLLVL.